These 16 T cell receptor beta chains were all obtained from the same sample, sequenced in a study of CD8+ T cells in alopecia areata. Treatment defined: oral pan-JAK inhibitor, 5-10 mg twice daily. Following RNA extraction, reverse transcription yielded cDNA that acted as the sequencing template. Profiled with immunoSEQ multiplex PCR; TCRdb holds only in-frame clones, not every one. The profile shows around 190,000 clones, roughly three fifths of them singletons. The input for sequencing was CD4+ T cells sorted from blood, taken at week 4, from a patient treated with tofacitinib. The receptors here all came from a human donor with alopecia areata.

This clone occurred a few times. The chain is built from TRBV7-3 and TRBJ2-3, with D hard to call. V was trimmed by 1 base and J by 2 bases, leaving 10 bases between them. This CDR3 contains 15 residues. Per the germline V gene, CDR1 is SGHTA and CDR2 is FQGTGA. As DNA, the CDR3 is TGTGCCAGCAGCTTAAACGGACCCCCCACAGATACGCAGTATTTT. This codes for CASSLNGPPTDTQYF.

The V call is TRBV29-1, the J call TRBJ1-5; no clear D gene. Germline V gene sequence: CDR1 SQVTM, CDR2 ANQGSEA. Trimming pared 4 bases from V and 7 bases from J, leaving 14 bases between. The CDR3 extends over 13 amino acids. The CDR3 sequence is CSVGSGPGQPQHF. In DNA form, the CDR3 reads TGCAGCGTTGGTAGTGGCCCCGGACAGCCCCAGCATTTT.

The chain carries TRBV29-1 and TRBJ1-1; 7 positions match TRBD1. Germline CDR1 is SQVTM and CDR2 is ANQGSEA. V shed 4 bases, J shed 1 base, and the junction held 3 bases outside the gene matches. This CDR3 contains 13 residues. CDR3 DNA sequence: TGCAGCGTTGGTAGGGGGCCGAACACTGAAGCTTTCTTT. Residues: CSVGRGPNTEAFF. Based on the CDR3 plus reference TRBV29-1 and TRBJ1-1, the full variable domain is SAVISQKPSRDICQRGTSLTIQCQVDSQVTMMFWYRQQPGQSLTLIATANQGSEATYESGFVIDKFPISRPNLTFSTLTVSNMSPEDSSIYLCSVGRGPNTEAFFGQGTRLTVV.

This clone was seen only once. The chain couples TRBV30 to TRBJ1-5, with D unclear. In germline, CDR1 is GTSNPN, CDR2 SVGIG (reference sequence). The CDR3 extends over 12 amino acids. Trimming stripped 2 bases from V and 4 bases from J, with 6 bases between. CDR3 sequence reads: CAWSPHNQPQHF. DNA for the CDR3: TGTGCCTGGAGTCCTCATAATCAGCCCCAGCATTTT.

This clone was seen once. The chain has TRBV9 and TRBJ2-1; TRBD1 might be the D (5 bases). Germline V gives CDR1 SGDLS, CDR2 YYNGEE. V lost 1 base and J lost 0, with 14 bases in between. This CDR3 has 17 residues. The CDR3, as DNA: TGTGCCAGCAGCGTAACACAGACAGTCAGCTCCTACAATGAGCAGTTCTTC. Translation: CASSVTQTVSSYNEQFF.

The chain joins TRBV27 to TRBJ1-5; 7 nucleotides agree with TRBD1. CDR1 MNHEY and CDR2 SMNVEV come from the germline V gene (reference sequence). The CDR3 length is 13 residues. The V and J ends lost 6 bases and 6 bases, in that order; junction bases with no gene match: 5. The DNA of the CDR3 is TGTGCCAGCAGCTCTGACAGGGCTCAGCCCCAGCATTTT. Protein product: CASSSDRAQPQHF.

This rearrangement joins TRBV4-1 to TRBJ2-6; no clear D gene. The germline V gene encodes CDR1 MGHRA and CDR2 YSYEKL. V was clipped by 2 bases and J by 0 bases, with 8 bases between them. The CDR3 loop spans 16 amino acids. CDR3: CASSQSLGSGANVLTF. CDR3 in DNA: TGCGCCAGCAGCCAAAGTCTCGGCTCTGGGGCCAACGTCCTGACTTTC.

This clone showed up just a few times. This chain's CDR3 is CASSYSGQRPYEQYF. The CDR3 coding sequence is TGTGCCAGCAGTTACTCGGGACAGCGACCCTACGAGCAGTACTTC. The chain links TRBV6-5 to TRBJ2-7; 7 bases are shared with TRBD1. V gave up 0 bases and J gave up 2 bases; unmatched junction bases: 4. CDR1 MNHEY and CDR2 SVGAGI come from the germline V gene. The CDR3 totals 15 residues.

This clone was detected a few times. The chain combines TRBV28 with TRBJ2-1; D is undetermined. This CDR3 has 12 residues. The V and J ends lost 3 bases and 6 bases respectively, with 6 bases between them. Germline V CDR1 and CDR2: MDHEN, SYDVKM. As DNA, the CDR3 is TGTGCCAGCAGTTTCCGCATCAATGAGCAGTTCTTC. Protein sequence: CASSFRINEQFF. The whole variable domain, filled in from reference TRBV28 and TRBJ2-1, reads DVKVTQSSRYLVKRTGEKVFLECVQDMDHENMFWYRQDPGLGLRLIYFSYDVKMKEKGDIPEGYSVSREKKERFSLILESASTNQTSMYLCASSFRINEQFFGPGTRLTVL.

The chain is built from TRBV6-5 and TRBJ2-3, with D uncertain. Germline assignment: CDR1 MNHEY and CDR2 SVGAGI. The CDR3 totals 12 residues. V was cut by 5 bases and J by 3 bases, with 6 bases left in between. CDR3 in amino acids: CASSPTTDTQYF. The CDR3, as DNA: TGTGCCAGCAGTCCGACTACAGATACGCAGTATTTT.

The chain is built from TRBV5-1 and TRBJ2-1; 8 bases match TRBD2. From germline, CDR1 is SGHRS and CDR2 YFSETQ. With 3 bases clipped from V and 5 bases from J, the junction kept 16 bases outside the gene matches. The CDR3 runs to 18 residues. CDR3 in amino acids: CASSSYRGAGGTHNEQFF. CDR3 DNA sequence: TGCGCCAGCAGCTCCTACAGAGGGGCGGGAGGCACACACAATGAGCAGTTCTTC. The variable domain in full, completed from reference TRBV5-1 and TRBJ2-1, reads KAGVTQTPRYLIKTRGQQVTLSCSPISGHRSVSWYQQTPGQGLQFLFEYFSETQRNKGNFPGRFSGRQFSNSRSEMNVSTLELGDSALYLCASSSYRGAGGTHNEQFFGPGTRLTVL.

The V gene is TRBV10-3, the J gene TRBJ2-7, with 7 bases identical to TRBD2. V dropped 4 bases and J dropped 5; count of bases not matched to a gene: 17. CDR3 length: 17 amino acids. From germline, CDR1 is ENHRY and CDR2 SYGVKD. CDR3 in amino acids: CAISASGLGGTRDEQYF. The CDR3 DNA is TGTGCCATCAGTGCTAGCGGCCTGGGCGGGACGCGTGACGAGCAGTACTTC.

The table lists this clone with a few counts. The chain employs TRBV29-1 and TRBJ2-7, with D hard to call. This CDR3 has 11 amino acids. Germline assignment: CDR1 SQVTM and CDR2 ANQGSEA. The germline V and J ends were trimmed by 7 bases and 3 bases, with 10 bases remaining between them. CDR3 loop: CSARALYEQYF. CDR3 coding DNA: TGCAGCGCCCGGGCCCTCTACGAGCAGTACTTC.

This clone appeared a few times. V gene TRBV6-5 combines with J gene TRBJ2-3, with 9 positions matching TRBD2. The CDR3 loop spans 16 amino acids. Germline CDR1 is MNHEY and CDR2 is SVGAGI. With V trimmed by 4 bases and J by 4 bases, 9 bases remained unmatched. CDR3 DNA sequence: TGTGCCAGCAGTTCCGGTAGCGGGAGTTACGCAGATACGCAGTATTTT. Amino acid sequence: CASSSGSGSYADTQYF.

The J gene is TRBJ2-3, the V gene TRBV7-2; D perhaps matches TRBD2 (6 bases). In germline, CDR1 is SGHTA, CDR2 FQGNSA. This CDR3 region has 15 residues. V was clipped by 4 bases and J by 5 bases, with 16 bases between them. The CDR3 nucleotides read TGTGCCAGCAGCTCCGGGGGACCCAAAGGAGATACGCAGTATTTT. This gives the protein CASSSGGPKGDTQYF.

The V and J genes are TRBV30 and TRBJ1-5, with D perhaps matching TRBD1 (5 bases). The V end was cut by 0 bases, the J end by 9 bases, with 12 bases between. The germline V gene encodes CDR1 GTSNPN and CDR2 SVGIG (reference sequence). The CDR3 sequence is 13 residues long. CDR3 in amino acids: CAWSVAGDRPQHF. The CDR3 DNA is TGTGCCTGGAGTGTAGCGGGGGATCGGCCCCAGCATTTT.